The rows below give T cell receptor beta chains drawn from one sample of a study of T cell responses to AZD1222 COVID-19 vaccine. The repertoire was sequenced with immunoSEQ multiplex PCR; TCRdb's copy has only in-frame clones and lacks some. The data show about 130,000 clones, around nine tenths seen once. The sequencing here drew on peripheral blood, taken on day 0 of AZD1222 vaccination. The receptor source for this set is an adult in good health. Each CDR3 is given with its conserved first and last residue. A D gene is named only where the DNA matches it firmly. Part of the rows lack a size; the others show once, few, many or a class for expanded clones.

j_call d_call v_call clone_size cdr3_aa cdr3_nt
TRBJ1-5 NA TRBV7-2 few CASSPRTAINQPQHF TGTGCCAGCAGCCCCAGGACGGCTATCAATCAGCCCCAGCATTTT
TRBJ2-7 NA TRBV18 NA CASSPPYNFQPSSYEQYF TGTGCCAGCTCACCACCTTATAATTTTCAGCCTAGCTCCTACGAGCAGTACTTC
TRBJ2-7 NA TRBV19 NA CASSVIAEYEQYF TGTGCCAGTTCCGTAATAGCGGAGTACGAGCAGTACTTC
TRBJ2-2 TRBD2 TRBV13 few CASSFMAYQREVLRATGELFF TGTGCCAGCAGCTTCATGGCATACCAGCGGGAGGTCCTTAGGGCCACCGGGGAGCTGTTTTTT
TRBJ2-5 NA TRBV18 NA CASSPTEETQYF TGTGCCAGCTCACCGACGGAGGAGACCCAGTACTTC
TRBJ2-7 NA TRBV11-3 NA CASSQGRSSYEQYF TGTGCCAGCAGCCAGGGGAGAAGCTCCTACGAGCAGTACTTC
TRBJ2-7 NA TRBV28 NA CASRQPGQAAHEQYF TGTGCCAGCAGACAACCGGGACAAGCCGCCCACGAGCAGTACTTC
TRBJ2-5 TRBD2 TRBV14 NA CASSRPLLASQETQYF TGTGCCAGCAGCCGACCTTTACTAGCGTCTCAAGAGACCCAGTACTTC
TRBJ1-1 TRBD1 TRBV27 NA CASSPDRGQAFF TGTGCCAGCAGTCCAGACAGGGGCCAAGCTTTCTTT
TRBJ2-1 TRBD1 TRBV7-9 NA CASSIPSGAGGVPSSYNEQFF TGTGCCAGCAGCATTCCCTCGGGGGCAGGGGGCGTACCAAGCTCCTACAATGAGCAGTTCTTC
TRBJ1-1 NA TRBV7-9 few CASSQSSLGNTEAFF TGTGCCAGCAGCCAATCAAGTCTGGGAAACACTGAAGCTTTCTTT
TRBJ2-7 NA TRBV14 NA CASSLTTLLPGTASSYEQYF TGTGCCAGCAGCCTTACGACACTTCTTCCCGGGACGGCGAGCTCCTACGAGCAGTACTTC
TRBJ2-7 NA TRBV7-2 NA CASSPLMGAHYEQYF TGTGCCAGCAGCCCACTAATGGGGGCCCACTACGAGCAGTACTTC
TRBJ1-5 TRBD1 TRBV27 NA CASSPQQGSNQPQHF TGTGCCAGCAGTCCACAACAGGGGAGCAATCAGCCCCAGCATTTT
TRBJ1-5 NA TRBV3-1/TRBV3-2 NA CASSQGRGNQPQHF TGTGCCAGCAGCCAAGGGAGGGGAAATCAGCCCCAGCATTTT
TRBJ2-7 NA TRBV7-2 NA CASSSVGRGYEQYF TGTGCCAGCAGCTCCGTTGGACGAGGCTACGAGCAGTACTTC
TRBJ2-3 NA TRBV3-1/TRBV3-2 NA CASSQVGASTDTQYF TGTGCCAGCAGCCAAGTGGGGGCTAGCACAGATACGCAGTATTTT
TRBJ2-3 TRBD1 TRBV11-3 NA CASSPGTGAADTQYF TGTGCCAGCAGCCCGGGGACAGGGGCAGCAGATACGCAGTATTTT
TRBJ1-1 NA TRBV2 NA CASSKGVLNTEAFF TGTGCCAGCAGTAAGGGGGTTTTGAACACTGAAGCTTTCTTT
TRBJ2-7 TRBD2 TRBV3-1/TRBV3-2 NA CASSQSGSFYEQYF TGTGCCAGCAGCCAGAGCGGGAGTTTCTACGAGCAGTACTTC
TRBJ2-7 TRBD1 TRBV7-8 NA CASSLWTGLREQYF TGTGCCAGCAGCTTATGGACAGGGCTGAGGGAGCAGTACTTC
TRBJ2-3 NA TRBV5-1 NA CASNLDQSSTDTQYF TGCGCCAGCAACCTGGACCAATCTAGCACAGATACGCAGTATTTT
TRBJ2-7 NA TRBV19 NA CASSIAAGGLTYEQYF TGTGCCAGTAGTATAGCGGCCGGGGGCCTGACTTACGAGCAGTACTTC
TRBJ1-2 NA TRBV2 NA CASSDSRGGYGYTF TGTGCCAGCAGTGACTCCAGGGGCGGCTATGGCTACACCTTC
TRBJ1-1 NA TRBV19 NA CASSRQLPNTEAFF TGTGCCAGCAGCAGACAGCTTCCGAACACTGAAGCTTTCTTT
TRBJ2-7 TRBD2 TRBV19 once CASSIKGTSAYEQYF TGTGCCAGTAGTATAAAAGGGACTAGCGCCTACGAGCAGTACTTC
TRBJ2-1 NA TRBV9 once CASSVDGSPNEQFF TGTGCCAGCAGCGTAGACGGGAGCCCAAATGAGCAGTTCTTC
TRBJ2-1 TRBD1 TRBV2 NA CASSPTGSIYEQFF TGTGCCAGCAGTCCGACAGGGTCTATTTATGAGCAGTTCTTC
TRBJ1-1 NA TRBV19 NA CAATGVPGTEAFF TGTGCCGCCACCGGAGTTCCGGGGACTGAAGCTTTCTTT
TRBJ2-1 NA TRBV6-2/TRBV6-3 NA CASSSPQGRAVNEQFF TGTGCCAGCAGTTCCCCCCAAGGGCGGGCGGTCAATGAGCAGTTCTTC
TRBJ1-2 TRBD1 TRBV28 NA CASTPGTAQPWGYTF TGTGCCAGCACCCCCGGGACAGCCCAGCCCTGGGGCTACACCTTC
TRBJ2-3 NA TRBV5-1 NA CASSPPRLSGPTDTQYF TGCGCCAGCAGCCCTCCACGCCTTAGCGGACCCACAGATACGCAGTATTTT
TRBJ1-5 NA TRBV4-3 NA CASSQDQGLAQHF TGCGCCAGCAGCCAAGACCAGGGCTTGGCCCAGCATTTT
TRBJ1-1 NA TRBV2 NA CARETTGRDTEAFF TGTGCCAGGGAAACTACAGGCCGTGACACTGAAGCTTTCTTT
TRBJ2-7 TRBD1 TRBV19 NA CASSIGQGLGPYEQYF TGTGCCAGTAGTATAGGACAGGGGTTAGGCCCCTACGAGCAGTACTTC
TRBJ2-2 TRBD1 TRBV5-1 NA CASSPEETGGWSGELFF TGCGCCAGCAGCCCGGAAGAGACAGGGGGCTGGTCCGGGGAGCTGTTTTTT
TRBJ1-1 NA TRBV28 NA CASSPFSGAPMNTEAFF TGTGCCAGCAGCCCATTTTCGGGAGCCCCGATGAACACTGAAGCTTTCTTT
TRBJ2-6 NA TRBV6-5 NA CASLGFSGANVLTF TGTGCCAGCCTGGGATTCTCTGGGGCCAACGTCCTGACTTTC
TRBJ1-5 TRBD1 TRBV7-2 once CASRQGGNQPQHF TGTGCCAGCAGACAGGGGGGCAATCAGCCCCAGCATTTT
TRBJ2-1 NA TRBV10-2 NA CASSAWNEQFF TGCGCCAGCAGTGCGTGGAATGAGCAGTTCTTC